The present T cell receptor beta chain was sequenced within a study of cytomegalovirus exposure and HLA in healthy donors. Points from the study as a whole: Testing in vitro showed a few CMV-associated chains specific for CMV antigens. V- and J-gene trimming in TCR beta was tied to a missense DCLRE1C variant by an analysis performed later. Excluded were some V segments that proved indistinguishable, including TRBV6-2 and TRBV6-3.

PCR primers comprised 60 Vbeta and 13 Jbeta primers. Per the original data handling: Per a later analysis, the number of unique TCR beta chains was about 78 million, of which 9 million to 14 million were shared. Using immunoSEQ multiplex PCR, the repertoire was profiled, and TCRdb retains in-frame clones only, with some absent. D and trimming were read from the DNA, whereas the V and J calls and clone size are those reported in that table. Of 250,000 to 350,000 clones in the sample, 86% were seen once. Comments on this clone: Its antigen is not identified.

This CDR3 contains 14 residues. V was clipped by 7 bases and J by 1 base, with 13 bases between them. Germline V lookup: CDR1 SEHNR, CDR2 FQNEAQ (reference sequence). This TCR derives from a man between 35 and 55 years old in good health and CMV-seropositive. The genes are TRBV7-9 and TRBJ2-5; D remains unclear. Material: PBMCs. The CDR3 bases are TGTGCCAGCACCAATCCCGGGTCCCAAGAGACCCAGTACTTC. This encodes CASTNPGSQETQYF. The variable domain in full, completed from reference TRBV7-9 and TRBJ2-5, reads DTGVSQNPRHKITKRGQNVTFRCDPISEHNRLYWYRQTLGQGPEFLTYFQNEAQLEKSRLLSDRFSAERPKGSFSTLEIQRTEQGDSAMYLCASTNPGSQETQYFGPGTRLLVL.